The 24 T cell receptor beta chains below all came from one sample that was sequenced in a study. TCRdb used MiXCR to reprocess the 5' RACE reads, holding one entry per CDR3 protein. The table shows roughly 64,000 distinct CDR3 sequences, with about 22% occurring only once. The sequenced sample was memory CD4+ T cells sorted from a lymph node. As for subset: memory CD4+ T cells, CD4+CD45RO+CD25-. The receptors here all came from a female donor with breast cancer.

This clonotype was picked up a small number of times. This may arise from a read error, as a much more abundant clone is one base away. Because the CDR3 is missing its conserved closing phenylalanine or tryptophan, this is likely a read error. The V and J genes are TRBV5-1 and TRBJ2-3, with TRBD2 matching 8 bases. This CDR3 contains 15 residues. V lost 7 bases and J lost 4; bases outside the gene matches: 11. Germline V gene lookup returns CDR1 SGHRS and CDR2 YFSETQ. The CDR3 sequence: CASEESSGFADTQYI. CDR3 nucleotide sequence: TGCGCCAGCGAAGAATCTAGCGGGTTCGCAGATACGCAGTATATT.

This clonotype has a handful of counts. The chain couples TRBV20-1 to TRBJ2-7; 7 bases line up with TRBD1. Germline trimming cut 5 bases from V and 5 bases from J; bases unmatched to any gene: 6. Germline loops: CDR1 DFQATT, CDR2 SNEGSKA (reference sequence). The CDR3 totals 12 residues. CDR3 residues: CSAFDRVNEQYF. The CDR3 DNA follows: TGCAGTGCTTTCGACAGGGTCAACGAGCAGTACTTC.

This clonotype was counted a single time. This may stem from a read error, because a much larger clone lies one nucleotide away. CDR3 sequence (DNA): TGTGCCGGCAGTTACTCCGGAAAGTCACCCCTCCACTTT. Translating gives CAGSYSGKSPLHF. V and J are TRBV6-5 and TRBJ1-6; no definite D call. The length of the CDR3 is 13 residues. CDR1 is MNHEY and CDR2 is SVGAGI in the germline V gene.

This clonotype has at least ten counts. This sequence joins TRBV20-1 and TRBJ1-2, with D possibly being TRBD1 (6 bases). The CDR3 totals 15 residues. Trimming removed 0 bases from V and 1 base from J, with 12 bases in between. CDR1 and CDR2 (germline): DFQATT, SNEGSKA (reference sequence). CDR3 region: CSARDLRQVNYGYTF. The CDR3 nucleotides are TGCAGTGCTAGAGATCTCCGACAGGTTAACTATGGCTACACCTTC.

The sample holds a few counts of this clonotype. The chain combines TRBV9 with TRBJ2-4; 12 nucleotides line up with TRBD1. CDR1 is SGDLS, CDR2 YYNGEE, per germline. The CDR3 length is 15 residues. The ends lost 0 bases at V and 6 bases at J; junction bases unmatched: 1. The CDR3 here is CASSVGGQGANIQYF. CDR3 nucleotide sequence: TGTGCCAGCAGCGTAGGGGGACAGGGGGCAAACATTCAGTACTTC.

Points on this clonotype: A much larger clone lies a single base off, so this may be a read error. The chain combines TRBV29-1 with TRBJ2-7; maybe TRBD1 (5 bases). The CDR3 contains 13 residues. CDR1 and CDR2 (germline): SQVTM, ANQGSEA. V lost 7 bases to trimming and J lost 9 bases, with 22 bases between them. The chain's CDR3 is CSARGELYERQYF. For the CDR3, the DNA is TGCAGCGCTAGGGGCGAGCTCTACGAGCGGCAGTACTTC.

This clonotype was detected a few times. The chain has TRBV7-2 and TRBJ1-5; D not resolved. This CDR3 spans 12 amino acids. V was clipped by 6 bases and J by 4 bases, with 7 bases between them. Germline V CDR1 and CDR2: SGHTA, FQGNSA. The CDR3 region is CASSRANQPQHF. CDR3 DNA: TGTGCCAGCAGTCGGGCAAATCAGCCCCAGCATTTT.

This clonotype has just a few counts. The rearrangement joins TRBV28 to TRBJ2-5; D is uncertain. The CDR3 is 16 residues long. V lost 4 bases, J lost 5 bases, and 20 bases lay in between. CDR1 is MDHEN, CDR2 SYDVKM, per germline. The CDR3 loop reads CASSSRQLSQVETQYF. CDR3 nucleotides: TGTGCCAGCAGTTCTCGCCAGTTGTCCCAAGTGGAGACCCAGTACTTC. Full variable domain (outside the CDR3, taken from reference TRBV28 and TRBJ2-5): DVKVTQSSRYLVKRTGEKVFLECVQDMDHENMFWYRQDPGLGLRLIYFSYDVKMKEKGDIPEGYSVSREKKERFSLILESASTNQTSMYLCASSSRQLSQVETQYFGPGTRLLVL.

There are many counts of this clonotype. The chain uses TRBV20-1 and TRBJ2-3; D is unclear. The CDR3 covers 14 residues. Germline values: CDR1 DFQATT, CDR2 SNEGSKA (reference sequence). The V and J ends lost 0 bases and 2 bases respectively, with 9 bases between them. The CDR3 DNA is TGCAGTGCTAGAGATGGGTCCTACACAGATACGCAGTATTTT. This encodes CSARDGSYTDTQYF.

This clonotype was counted ten times or more. The chain has TRBV20-1 and TRBJ2-1, with 10 bases aligning to TRBD2. V dropped 4 bases and J dropped 8; count of bases not matched to a gene: 11. This CDR3 is built from 15 residues. The V gene's germline CDR1 is DFQATT and CDR2 SNEGSKA (reference sequence). CDR3 sequence reads: CSATPAGGFKDEQFF. The CDR3 coding sequence is TGCAGTGCTACCCCAGCGGGAGGGTTTAAGGATGAGCAGTTCTTC.

Notes on this clonotype: Given a much more abundant clone one base away, this may be a read error. This chain connects TRBV11-3 to TRBJ2-1; D unclear. CDR1 SGHNT and CDR2 YENEEA come from the germline V gene. The CDR3 runs to 15 residues. CDR3 in amino acids: CASSLPPGPLNEQCF. Here the CDR3 DNA reads TGTGCCAGCAGCTTACCCCCCGGGCCCCTCAATGAGCAGTGCTTC.

This chain uses TRBV6-1 with TRBJ1-4, with D hard to call. V lost 5 bases and J 7 bases, leaving 17 bases between the germline ends. The CDR3 covers 15 residues. Per germline, CDR1 MNHNS and CDR2 SASEGT. The CDR3 DNA sequence: TGTGCCAGCAGTAACGCAGGCTATTTGGGTGAAAAACTGTTTTTT. Protein: CASSNAGYLGEKLFF.

CDR3 DNA: TGTGCCAGCAGTTACTCGGAGAGGGATACGCAGTATTTT. Protein: CASSYSERDTQYF. This chain joins TRBV6-2 or TRBV6-3 and TRBJ2-3; no clear D. This CDR3 is 13 amino acids long. Germline loops: CDR1 MNHEY, CDR2 SVGEGT. The V end lost 0 bases, the J end lost 6 bases, and 7 bases lay between the germline ends.

The chain combines TRBV5-1 with TRBJ2-7; 9 bases match TRBD1. The CDR3 spans 15 residues. Germline V lookup: CDR1 SGHRS, CDR2 YFSETQ. V gave up 4 bases and J gave up 6 bases; unmatched junction bases: 11. CDR3 in amino acids: CASSPSTGGGSEQYF. The CDR3, as DNA: TGCGCCAGCAGCCCATCGACAGGGGGGGGAAGCGAGCAGTACTTC.

This clonotype was seen more than once but under ten times. The chain employs TRBV20-1 and TRBJ2-1; TRBD1 might be the D (6 bases). Germline V gene data show CDR1 as DFQATT and CDR2 as SNEGSKA (reference sequence). The CDR3 is 14 residues long. Trimming left V 3 bases short and J 0 bases short, with 9 bases between. The CDR3: CSASRDNSYNEQFF. The DNA for the CDR3 is TGCAGTGCTAGTAGGGACAACTCCTACAATGAGCAGTTCTTC.

This clonotype has only a few counts. V is TRBV20-1 and J is TRBJ1-1, with D hard to call. This CDR3 contains 13 residues. Trimming removed 0 bases from V and 1 base from J, with 6 bases in between. CDR1 and CDR2 (germline): DFQATT, SNEGSKA (reference sequence). CDR3 residues: CSARDDRNTEAFF. Written as DNA, the CDR3 is TGCAGTGCTAGAGATGATAGGAACACTGAAGCTTTCTTT.

This clonotype has ten or more counts. The chain has TRBV7-9 and TRBJ1-2; D gene unclear. The length of the CDR3 is 14 residues. CDR1 and CDR2 from the germline V gene are SEHNR and FQNEAQ (reference sequence). Between the trimmed V and J ends, which lost 6 bases and 4 bases, there was a span of 15 bases. In nucleotides, the CDR3 is TGTGCCAGCAGGCGCGGGTCCGGCGGCTATGGCTACACCTTC. Translating it yields CASRRGSGGYGYTF.

This sequence joins TRBV6-2 or TRBV6-3 and TRBJ1-1; tentatively, D is TRBD1 (6 bases). Per the germline V gene, CDR1 is MNHEY and CDR2 is SVGEGT. Trimming took off 1 base at V and 6 bases at J, with 12 bases between the two ends. There are 14 residues in the CDR3. The DNA for the CDR3 is TGTGCCAGCAGTTACTATCACAGGGCGGCTGAAGCTTTCTTT. Translated: CASSYYHRAAEAFF.

This clonotype rates as medium-sized. V gene TRBV5-6 combines with J gene TRBJ1-2; 10 nucleotides match TRBD1. In germline, CDR1 is SGHDT, CDR2 YYEEEE. V shed 4 bases, J shed 6 bases, and the junction held 15 bases outside the gene matches. The CDR3 covers 17 residues. The CDR3 loop is CASSAQSGQGWRNGYTF. For the CDR3, the DNA is TGTGCCAGCAGCGCCCAATCGGGACAGGGGTGGAGGAATGGCTACACCTTC.

This clonotype turned up a few times. The rearrangement links TRBV3-1 to TRBJ1-1; the D gene is possibly TRBD1 (5 bases). Trimming shortened V by 8 bases and J by 0 bases, and 7 bases separated the two germline ends. From germline, CDR1 is LGHDT and CDR2 YNNKEL (reference sequence). The CDR3 length is 12 residues. CDR3 sequence: CASGGVNTEAFF. The CDR3, as DNA: TGTGCCAGCGGGGGAGTGAACACTGAAGCTTTCTTT.

The chain uses TRBV7-2 and TRBJ1-1; a weak D match, TRBD1 (5 bases). CDR3 size: 15 residues. Trimming pared 1 base from V and 6 bases from J, leaving 15 bases between. Looked up from germline, CDR1 is SGHTA and CDR2 is FQGNSA. The CDR3 here is CASSLERKGAAEAFF. In DNA, the CDR3 is TGTGCCAGCAGCTTAGAGAGGAAAGGGGCGGCTGAAGCTTTCTTT.

This clonotype appeared many times. V and J are TRBV6-2 or TRBV6-3 and TRBJ2-7, with TRBD1 as a possible D gene (5 bases). The V and J ends lost 6 bases and 3 bases respectively, with 15 bases between them. This CDR3 comprises 14 residues. CDR1 MNHEY and CDR2 SVGEGT come from the germline V gene. The CDR3 coding sequence is TGTGCCAGCAGAGTGACAGCTACTGTCTACGAGCAGTACTTC. This encodes CASRVTATVYEQYF.

The gene calls are TRBV2 and TRBJ2-4; 7 positions match TRBD1. CDR1 is SNHLY, CDR2 FYNNEI, per germline. This CDR3 has 17 residues. Germline trimming cut 6 bases from V and 1 base from J; bases unmatched to any gene: 12. CDR3 bases: TGTGCCAGCAGGGCCTTGGCGACAGGGTCGGCCAAAAACATTCAGTACTTC. Its protein product is CASRALATGSAKNIQYF.

As to this clonotype: A much larger clone differs by one base, so this may be a read error. V usage is TRBV6-5 and J usage is TRBJ2-1; no clear D gene. CDR1 and CDR2 (germline): MNHEY, SVGAGI. This CDR3 contains 15 residues. In DNA, the CDR3 is TGTGCCAGCAGCCTCTATGGTGGCCTATACAATGGGCAGTTCTTC. It is translated as CASSLYGGLYNGQFF.